This T cell receptor (beta chain) comes out of a study of patients and donors after allogeneic stem cell transplantation. TCRdb re-analysed the RT-PCR reads in MiXCR, keeping a single row per CDR3 protein. The repertoire holds some 880,000 distinct CDR3 sequences, with roughly 18% as singletons. In its sample, this clonotype was seen a few times. This receptor was identified in a human donor who was either an allogeneic HSCT recipient or a stem cell or donor lymphocyte infusion donor (not recorded which). It is not recorded whose cells these are; they may come from a transplant donor. Sequencing input: blood, either unsorted or a sorted T cell fraction (not recorded which).

CDR3 loop: CASSRGTGKTGELFF. The CDR3 DNA is TGTGCCAGCAGCCGAGGGACAGGGAAAACCGGGGAGCTGTTTTTT. The gene calls are TRBV7-2 and TRBJ2-2; 9 nucleotides line up with TRBD1. Per germline, CDR1 SGHTA and CDR2 FQGNSA. The CDR3 spans 15 residues. V gave up 5 bases and J gave up 5 bases; unmatched junction bases: 6.